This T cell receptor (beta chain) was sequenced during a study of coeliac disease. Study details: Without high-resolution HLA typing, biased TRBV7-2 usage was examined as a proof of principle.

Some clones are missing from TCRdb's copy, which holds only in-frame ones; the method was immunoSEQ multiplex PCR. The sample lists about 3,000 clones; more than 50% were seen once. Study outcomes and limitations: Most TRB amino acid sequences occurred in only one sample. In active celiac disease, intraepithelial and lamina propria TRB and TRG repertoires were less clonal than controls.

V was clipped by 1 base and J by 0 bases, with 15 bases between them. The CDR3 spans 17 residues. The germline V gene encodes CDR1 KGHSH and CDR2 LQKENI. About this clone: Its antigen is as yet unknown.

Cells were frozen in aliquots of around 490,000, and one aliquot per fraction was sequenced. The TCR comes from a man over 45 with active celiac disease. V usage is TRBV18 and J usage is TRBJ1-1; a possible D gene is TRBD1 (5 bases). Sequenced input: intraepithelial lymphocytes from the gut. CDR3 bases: TGTGCCAGCTCACCACGGGGCGGGACGGTAATGAACACTGAAGCTTTCTTT. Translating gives CASSPRGGTVMNTEAFF.